This T cell receptor beta chain was documented in a study of T cells in Graves' hyperthyroidism and ophthalmopathy. This clonotype showed up many times. It was RNA transcripts that yielded the amplified TCR beta CDR3 regions. HTBI primers were used for first-round RT-PCR of the TCR CDR3. TCRdb itself ran the multiplex PCR reads through MiXCR, one entry per CDR3 protein. The sample lists 600,000 to 900,000 distinct CDR3 sequences; about a sixth were seen once. The CDR3 spans 12 residues. In germline, CDR1 is GTSNPN, CDR2 SVGIG (reference sequence). V gave up 0 bases and J gave up 9 bases, with 12 bases separating them.

This receptor was taken from a young man with Graves' hyperthyroidism. Sequences were obtained from blood. The chain is built from TRBV30 and TRBJ2-7; possibly TRBD1 for D (5 bases). CDR3 in DNA: TGTGCCTGGAGTGTAAAAAGGGGCCGGCAGTACTTC. Protein product: CAWSVKRGRQYF.